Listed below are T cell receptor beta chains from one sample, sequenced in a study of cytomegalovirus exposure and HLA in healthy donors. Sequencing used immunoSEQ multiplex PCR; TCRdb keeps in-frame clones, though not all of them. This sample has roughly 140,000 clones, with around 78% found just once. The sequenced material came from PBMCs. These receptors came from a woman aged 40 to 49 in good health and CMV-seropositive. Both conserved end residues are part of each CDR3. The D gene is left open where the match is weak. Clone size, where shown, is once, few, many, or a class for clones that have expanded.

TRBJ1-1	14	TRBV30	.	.	CAWSVHGGNTEAFF	TGTGCCTGGAGTGTACACGGGGGGAACACTGAAGCTTTCTTT
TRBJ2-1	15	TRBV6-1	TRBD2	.	CASRRAGGWGNEQFF	TGTGCCAGCAGGAGAGCGGGGGGCTGGGGCAATGAGCAGTTCTTC
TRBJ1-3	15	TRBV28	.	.	CASSITGISGNTIYF	TGTGCCAGTAGTATTACAGGGATCTCTGGAAACACCATATATTTT
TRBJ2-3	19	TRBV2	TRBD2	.	CASSEGGGWLAGIGDTQYF	TGTGCCAGCAGTGAAGGAGGTGGTTGGCTAGCGGGCATCGGAGATACGCAGTATTTT
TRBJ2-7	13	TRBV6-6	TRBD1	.	CASSPQGAREQYF	TGTGCCAGCAGTCCACAGGGGGCGCGAGAGCAGTACTTC
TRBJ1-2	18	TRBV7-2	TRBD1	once	CASSEGQGVYIANYGYTF	TGTGCCAGCAGCGAAGGACAGGGAGTCTACATAGCTAACTATGGCTACACCTTC
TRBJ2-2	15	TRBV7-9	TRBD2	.	CASSLVGLVTGELFF	TGTGCCAGCAGCTTAGTGGGACTAGTGACCGGGGAGCTGTTTTTT
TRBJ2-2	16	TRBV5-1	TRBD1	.	CASSSAGQAGTGELFF	TGCGCCAGCAGCTCCGCTGGACAGGCGGGCACCGGGGAGCTGTTTTTT
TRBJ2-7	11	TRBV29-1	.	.	CSVRPGYEQYF	TGCAGCGTGAGGCCGGGCTACGAGCAGTACTTC
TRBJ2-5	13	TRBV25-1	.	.	CASSTGRRETQYF	TGTGCCAGCAGTACAGGGCGACGAGAGACCCAGTACTTC
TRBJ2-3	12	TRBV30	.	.	CAWSVFLDTQYF	TGTGCCTGGAGTGTATTCCTGGATACGCAGTATTTT
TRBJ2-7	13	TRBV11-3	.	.	CASSLAVAREQYF	TGTGCCAGCAGCTTAGCGGTAGCGCGCGAGCAGTACTTC
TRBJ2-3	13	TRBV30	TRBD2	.	CAWSGGLASRQYF	TGTGCCTGGAGTGGCGGACTAGCATCAAGGCAGTATTTT
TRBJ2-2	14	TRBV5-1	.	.	CASSESPSAGELFF	TGCGCCAGCAGCGAATCCCCTAGTGCCGGGGAGCTGTTTTTT
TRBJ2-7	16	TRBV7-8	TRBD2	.	CASRPFSGRGSYEQYF	TGTGCCAGCAGACCCTTTAGCGGGAGGGGATCCTACGAGCAGTACTTC
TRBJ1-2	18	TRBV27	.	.	CASSFWGGKGLRFYGYTF	TGTGCCAGCAGTTTTTGGGGAGGGAAGGGGCTGAGGTTTTATGGCTACACCTTC
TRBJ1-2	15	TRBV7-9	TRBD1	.	CASSLTKTGPYGYTF	TGTGCCAGCAGCTTAACCAAGACAGGGCCCTATGGCTACACCTTC
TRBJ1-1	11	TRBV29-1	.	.	CSVVKLAEAFF	TGCAGCGTTGTTAAACTCGCTGAAGCTTTCTTT
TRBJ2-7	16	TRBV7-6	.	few	CASSTNTGLSSYEQYF	TGTGCCAGCAGCACCAACACAGGGCTGAGCTCCTACGAGCAGTACTTC
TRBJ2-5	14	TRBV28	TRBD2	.	CASSQLAGEETQYF	TGTGCCAGCAGCCAACTAGCGGGAGAGGAGACCCAGTACTTC
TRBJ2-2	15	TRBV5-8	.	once	CASSPGLYGTGELFF	TGTGCCAGCAGCCCTGGACTGTATGGAACCGGGGAGCTGTTTTTT
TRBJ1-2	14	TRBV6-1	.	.	CASSRTDVNYGYTF	TGTGCCAGCAGCCGGACAGACGTTAACTATGGCTACACCTTC
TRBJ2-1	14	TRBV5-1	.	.	CASSSRVGSDEQFF	TGCGCCAGCAGCTCGAGGGTAGGTTCGGATGAGCAGTTCTTC
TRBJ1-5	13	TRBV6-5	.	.	CASSYTGNQPQHF	TGTGCCAGCAGTTATACAGGGAATCAGCCCCAGCATTTT
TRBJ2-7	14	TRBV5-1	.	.	CASSSGSDSYEQYF	TGCGCCAGCAGCTCCGGTAGCGACTCCTACGAGCAGTACTTC
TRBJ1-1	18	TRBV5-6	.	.	CASSLVLGGGVENTEAFF	TGTGCCAGCAGCTTGGTGTTGGGGGGTGGGGTCGAGAACACTGAAGCTTTCTTT
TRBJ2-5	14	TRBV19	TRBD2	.	CASSLAGGEETQYF	TGTGCCAGTAGTTTAGCGGGAGGGGAAGAGACCCAGTACTTC
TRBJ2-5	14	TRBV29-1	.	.	CSVGPYDREETQYF	TGCAGCGTTGGCCCCTATGACAGAGAAGAGACCCAGTACTTC
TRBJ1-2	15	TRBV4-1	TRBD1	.	CASSLRTGSNYGYTF	TGCGCCAGCAGCCTACGGACAGGGAGTAACTATGGCTACACCTTC
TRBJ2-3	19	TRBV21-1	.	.	CASSNRVEREGRDTDTQYF	TGTGCCAGCAGCAATCGTGTCGAGCGGGAGGGCCGCGACACAGATACGCAGTATTTT
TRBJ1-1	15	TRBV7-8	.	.	CASSLLGFMNTEAFF	TGTGCCAGCAGCTTACTGGGCTTCATGAACACTGAAGCTTTCTTT
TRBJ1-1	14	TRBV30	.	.	CAWSLDTLNTEAFF	TGTGCCTGGAGCCTGGACACTTTAAACACTGAAGCTTTCTTT
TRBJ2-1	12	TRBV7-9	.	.	CASSFRSAEQFF	TGTGCCAGCAGTTTTAGAAGCGCTGAGCAGTTCTTC
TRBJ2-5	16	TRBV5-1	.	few	CASSWEGRGRQETQYF	TGCGCCAGCAGCTGGGAGGGCAGGGGTCGTCAAGAGACCCAGTACTTC
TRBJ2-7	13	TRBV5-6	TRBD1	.	CASSTTGGAEQYF	TGTGCCAGCAGCACAACAGGGGGAGCCGAGCAGTACTTC
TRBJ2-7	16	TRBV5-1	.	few	CASSLARTGPRGEWYF	TGCGCCAGCAGCTTGGCGCGGACAGGCCCTAGGGGGGAATGGTACTTC